This T cell receptor beta chain is drawn from a study of OX40 agonist ivuxolimab in advanced cancers. Study at large: Ivuxolimab, which patients received intravenously every 2 weeks, was dosed at 0.01 to 10 mg/kg.

The ends lost 0 bases at V and 1 base at J; junction bases unmatched: 3. This CDR3 has 16 amino acids. CDR1 and CDR2 from the germline V gene are LGHNA and YSLEER. Study-wide results and limits: Clonal expansion among partial responders at 0.1-3.0 mg/kg ranked near the lowest.

The table came from immunoSEQ multiplex PCR; TCRdb's copy has only in-frame clones and leaves some out. The table has more than 65,000 clones, over 65% seen once. Turning to this clone: Antigen unknown.

V and J are TRBV4-3 and TRBJ2-3, with TRBD1 matching over 8 bases. The material sequenced was CD4+ or CD8+ T cells sorted from blood, taken in a trial of the OX40 agonist ivuxolimab. The source of this sequence is an adult with an advanced solid tumor such as melanoma, head and neck, liver or kidney cancer. The CDR3 loop is CASSQDQGQGTDTQYF. CDR3 DNA sequence: TGCGCCAGCAGCCAAGATCAGGGACAGGGCACAGATACGCAGTATTTT.